This entry lists 4 T cell receptor beta chains sequenced from one sample in a study of cytotoxic CD8 clonotypes in ibrutinib-treated CLL. The repertoire was sequenced with immunoSEQ multiplex PCR; TCRdb's copy has only in-frame clones and lacks some. Here the sample spans some 290,000 clones, about 80% being singletons. Specimen: PBMCs, collected before ibrutinib treatment. The receptors shown here come from a human donor with chronic lymphocytic leukemia.

This clone was found once. This chain links TRBV9 with TRBJ2-3; D is possibly TRBD2 (5 bases). Germline V gives CDR1 SGDLS, CDR2 YYNGEE. This CDR3 has 15 amino acids. V lost 1 base to trimming and J lost 3 bases, with 12 bases between them. The CDR3 DNA reads as TGTGCCAGCAGCGTACGAGGGTTCGAGACAGATACGCAGTATTTT. It encodes CASSVRGFETDTQYF.

The J gene is TRBJ2-1, the V gene TRBV5-1; 15 bases are shared with TRBD2. This CDR3 comprises 19 residues. Germline CDR1 is SGHRS and CDR2 is YFSETQ. The V segment lost 2 bases and the J segment 2 bases; nucleotides outside the gene matches: 8. This CDR3 is CASSFGLAGGPETYNEQFF. The CDR3, as DNA: TGCGCCAGCAGCTTCGGACTAGCGGGAGGGCCAGAAACCTACAATGAGCAGTTCTTC.

The V gene is TRBV27, the J gene TRBJ2-7, with TRBD2 matching over 7 bases. The CDR3 has 15 residues. V dropped 6 bases and J dropped 0; count of bases not matched to a gene: 8. Looked up from germline, CDR1 is MNHEY and CDR2 is SMNVEV (reference sequence). CDR3 in amino acids: CASRVGRGSSYEQYF. Written as DNA, the CDR3 is TGTGCCAGCAGGGTGGGGCGGGGGAGCTCCTACGAGCAGTACTTC.

The chain has TRBV18 and TRBJ2-2; 9 bases align to TRBD2. J gave up 3 bases and V 1 base, and 0 bases lay outside the gene matches. There are 15 residues in the CDR3. Germline V lookup: CDR1 KGHSH, CDR2 LQKENI. This CDR3 reads CASSPLAGDTGELFF. The CDR3 DNA reads TGTGCCAGCTCACCACTAGCGGGGGACACCGGGGAGCTGTTTTTT.